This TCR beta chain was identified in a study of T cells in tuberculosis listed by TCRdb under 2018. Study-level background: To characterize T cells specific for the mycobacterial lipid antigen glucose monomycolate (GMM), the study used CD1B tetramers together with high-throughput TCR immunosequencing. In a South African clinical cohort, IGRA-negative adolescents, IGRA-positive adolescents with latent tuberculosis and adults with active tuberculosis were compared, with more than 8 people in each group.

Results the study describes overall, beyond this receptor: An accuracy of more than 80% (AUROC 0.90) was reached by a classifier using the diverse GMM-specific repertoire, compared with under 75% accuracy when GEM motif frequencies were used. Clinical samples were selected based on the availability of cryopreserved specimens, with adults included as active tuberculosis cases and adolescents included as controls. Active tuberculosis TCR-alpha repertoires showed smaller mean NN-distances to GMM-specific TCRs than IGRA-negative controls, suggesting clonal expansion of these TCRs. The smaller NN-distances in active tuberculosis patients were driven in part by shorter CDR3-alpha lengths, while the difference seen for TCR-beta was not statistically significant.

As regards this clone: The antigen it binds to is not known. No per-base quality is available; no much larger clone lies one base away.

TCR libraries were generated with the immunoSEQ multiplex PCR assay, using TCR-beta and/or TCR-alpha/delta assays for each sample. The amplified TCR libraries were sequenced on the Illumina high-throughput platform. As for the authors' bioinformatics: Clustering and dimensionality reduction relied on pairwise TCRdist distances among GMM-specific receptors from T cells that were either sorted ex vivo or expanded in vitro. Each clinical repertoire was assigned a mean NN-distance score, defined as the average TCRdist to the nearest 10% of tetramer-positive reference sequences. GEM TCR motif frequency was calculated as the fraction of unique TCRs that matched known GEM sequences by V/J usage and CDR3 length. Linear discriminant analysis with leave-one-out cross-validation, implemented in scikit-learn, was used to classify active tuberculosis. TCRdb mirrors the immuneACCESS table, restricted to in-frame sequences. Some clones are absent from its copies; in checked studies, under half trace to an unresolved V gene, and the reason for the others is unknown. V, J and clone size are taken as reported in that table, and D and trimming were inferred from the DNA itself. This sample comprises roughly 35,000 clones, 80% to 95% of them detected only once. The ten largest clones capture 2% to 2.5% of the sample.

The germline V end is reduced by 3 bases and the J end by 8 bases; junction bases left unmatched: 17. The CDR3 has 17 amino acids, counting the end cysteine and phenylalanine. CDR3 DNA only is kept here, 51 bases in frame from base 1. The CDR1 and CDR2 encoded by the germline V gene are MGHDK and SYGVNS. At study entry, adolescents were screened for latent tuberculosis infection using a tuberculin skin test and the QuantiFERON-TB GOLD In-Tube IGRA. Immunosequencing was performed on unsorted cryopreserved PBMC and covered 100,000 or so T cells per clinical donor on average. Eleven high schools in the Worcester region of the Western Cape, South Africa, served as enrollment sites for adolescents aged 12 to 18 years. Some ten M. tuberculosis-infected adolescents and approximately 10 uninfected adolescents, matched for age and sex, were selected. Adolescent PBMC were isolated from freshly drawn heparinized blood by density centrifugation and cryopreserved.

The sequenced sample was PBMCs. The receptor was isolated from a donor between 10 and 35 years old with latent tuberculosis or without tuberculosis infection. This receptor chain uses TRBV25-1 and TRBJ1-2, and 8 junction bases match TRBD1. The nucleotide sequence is TGTGCCAGCAGTGATATGGTCGGGACAGGAGGTATCGGGGGCTACACCTTC. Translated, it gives CASSDMVGTGGIGGYTF.